The rows below give T cell receptor beta chains drawn from one sample of a study of post-analysis software for immune sequencing data. TCRdb analysed the PCR reads with MiXCR anew, one entry per CDR3 protein. The table shows hundreds of thousands of distinct CDR3 sequences, with less than 35% occurring only once. Sample: blood. These receptors came from a girl between 5 and 17 years old with multiple sclerosis. Both conserved end residues are part of each CDR3. Each record gives: D gene, J gene, clone size, V gene, CDR3 protein, CDR3 DNA. The D gene is left open where the match is weak. A row's size may be missing; if present it is once, few, many or a size class.

d_gene: TRBD2; j_gene: TRBJ2-1; abundance: -; v_gene: TRBV6-2/TRBV6-3; CDR3aa: CASSYVAGGPGEQFF; CDR3nt: TGTGCCAGCAGTTATGTTGCGGGAGGTCCCGGTGAGCAGTTCTTC
d_gene: TRBD1; j_gene: TRBJ1-4; abundance: few; v_gene: TRBV12-3/TRBV12-4; CDR3aa: CASRGQGAPNEKLFF; CDR3nt: TGTGCCAGCAGGGGGCAGGGGGCGCCTAATGAAAAACTGTTTTTT
d_gene: TRBD2; j_gene: TRBJ2-3; abundance: -; v_gene: TRBV5-1; CDR3aa: CASSPTIAGGGPDTQYF; CDR3nt: TGCGCCAGCAGCCCGACCATAGCGGGAGGAGGACCAGATACGCAGTATTTT
d_gene: TRBD1; j_gene: TRBJ1-2; abundance: few; v_gene: TRBV10-3; CDR3aa: CAISELDRDYGYTF; CDR3nt: TGTGCCATCAGTGAGCTGGACAGGGACTATGGCTACACCTTC
d_gene: -; j_gene: TRBJ1-2; abundance: -; v_gene: TRBV3-1; CDR3aa: CASSQVQGNYGYTF; CDR3nt: TGTGCCAGCAGCCAAGTTCAGGGGAACTATGGCTACACCTTC
d_gene: TRBD1; j_gene: TRBJ2-4; abundance: few; v_gene: TRBV12-3/TRBV12-4; CDR3aa: CASSSGGRGKNIQYF; CDR3nt: TGTGCCAGCAGTTCAGGGGGACGAGGCAAAAACATTCAGTACTTC
d_gene: -; j_gene: TRBJ2-1; abundance: -; v_gene: TRBV6-1; CDR3aa: CASSSLTPSLIRDSRGEQFF; CDR3nt: TGTGCCAGCAGCTCCTTGACCCCATCCCTCATCCGGGATTCCCGCGGGGAGCAGTTCTTC
d_gene: -; j_gene: TRBJ2-3; abundance: -; v_gene: TRBV5-1; CDR3aa: CASSPLLGGGGGDTQYF; CDR3nt: TGCGCCAGCAGCCCCCTGCTAGGGGGAGGGGGTGGAGATACGCAGTATTTT
d_gene: -; j_gene: TRBJ2-3; abundance: medium-sized; v_gene: TRBV6-6; CDR3aa: CASSYDRQDTQYF; CDR3nt: TGTGCCAGCAGTTACGACAGGCAAGATACGCAGTATTTT
d_gene: TRBD1; j_gene: TRBJ2-7; abundance: many; v_gene: TRBV20-1; CDR3aa: CSAEGPGQTYEQYF; CDR3nt: TGCAGTGCTGAGGGGCCGGGACAGACCTACGAGCAGTACTTC
d_gene: -; j_gene: TRBJ1-2; abundance: few; v_gene: TRBV5-1; CDR3aa: CASSFAGLQGYTF; CDR3nt: TGCGCCAGCAGCTTCGCGGGGCTGCAGGGCTACACCTTC
d_gene: -; j_gene: TRBJ1-3; abundance: -; v_gene: TRBV28; CDR3aa: CASSSVPLGNTIYF; CDR3nt: TGTGCCAGCAGTTCAGTCCCGCTTGGAAACACCATATATTTT
d_gene: -; j_gene: TRBJ2-5; abundance: many; v_gene: TRBV29-1; CDR3aa: CSVFLMVVETQYF; CDR3nt: TGCAGCGTTTTCTTGATGGTCGTGGAGACCCAGTACTTC
d_gene: -; j_gene: TRBJ1-6; abundance: few; v_gene: TRBV7-2; CDR3aa: CASSLETGGDSPLHF; CDR3nt: TGTGCCAGCAGCTTAGAGACAGGCGGGGATTCACCCCTCCACTTT
d_gene: -; j_gene: TRBJ2-2; abundance: -; v_gene: TRBV7-2; CDR3aa: CASSPIGDGFRDERTGELFF; CDR3nt: TGTGCCAGCAGCCCTATAGGGGACGGATTCAGAGACGAACGCACCGGGGAGCTGTTTTTT
d_gene: -; j_gene: TRBJ1-2; abundance: -; v_gene: TRBV29-1; CDR3aa: CSVHRGRGDGYTF; CDR3nt: TGCAGCGTTCACAGAGGGAGGGGGGATGGCTACACCTTC
d_gene: TRBD2; j_gene: TRBJ2-5; abundance: many; v_gene: TRBV29-1; CDR3aa: CSLWGGSGAETQYF; CDR3nt: TGCAGCCTATGGGGCGGGAGCGGCGCGGAGACCCAGTACTTC
d_gene: TRBD2; j_gene: TRBJ2-1; abundance: few; v_gene: TRBV10-3; CDR3aa: CAISESGTSGRREFF; CDR3nt: TGTGCCATCAGTGAGTCGGGGACTAGCGGGAGGAGGGAGTTCTTC
d_gene: TRBD2; j_gene: TRBJ2-5; abundance: -; v_gene: TRBV10-2; CDR3aa: CASSSSGGIQETQYF; CDR3nt: TGCGCCAGCAGTTCTAGCGGGGGCATTCAAGAGACCCAGTACTTC
d_gene: TRBD1; j_gene: TRBJ2-7; abundance: -; v_gene: TRBV7-9; CDR3aa: CASSGRWGQSYEQYF; CDR3nt: TGTGCCAGCAGCGGCAGGTGGGGACAGAGCTACGAGCAGTACTTC
d_gene: -; j_gene: TRBJ1-5; abundance: few; v_gene: TRBV29-1; CDR3aa: CSVEISWDQPQHF; CDR3nt: TGCAGCGTTGAAATTAGCTGGGATCAGCCCCAGCATTTT
d_gene: TRBD2; j_gene: TRBJ2-3; abundance: many; v_gene: TRBV29-1; CDR3aa: CSVEGTSGRADTQYF; CDR3nt: TGCAGCGTTGAAGGTACTAGCGGGCGGGCAGATACGCAGTATTTT
d_gene: -; j_gene: TRBJ2-5; abundance: -; v_gene: TRBV7-2; CDR3aa: CASSSSQTQYF; CDR3nt: TGTGCCAGCAGCTCCTCCCAGACCCAGTACTTC
d_gene: -; j_gene: TRBJ1-2; abundance: -; v_gene: TRBV13; CDR3aa: CASSLLISGAEGYTF; CDR3nt: TGTGCCAGCAGCTTATTAATATCAGGGGCGGAGGGCTACACCTTC
d_gene: -; j_gene: TRBJ1-1; abundance: -; v_gene: TRBV29-1; CDR3aa: CSVGTRETEAFF; CDR3nt: TGCAGCGTTGGGACACGCGAGACTGAAGCTTTCTTT
d_gene: -; j_gene: TRBJ2-1; abundance: -; v_gene: TRBV29-1; CDR3aa: CSVQSSYNGQFF; CDR3nt: TGCAGCGTCCAAAGCTCCTACAATGGGCAGTTCTTC
d_gene: -; j_gene: TRBJ1-5; abundance: -; v_gene: TRBV9; CDR3aa: CASNPTGNSNQPQHF; CDR3nt: TGTGCCAGCAACCCAACTGGTAATAGCAATCAGCCCCAGCATTTT
d_gene: TRBD2; j_gene: TRBJ2-7; abundance: few; v_gene: TRBV4-3; CDR3aa: CASSQDRRLVAGEGYEQYF; CDR3nt: TGCGCCAGCAGCCAAGATAGGCGGCTAGTAGCGGGAGAGGGCTACGAGCAGTACTTC
d_gene: -; j_gene: TRBJ2-3; abundance: -; v_gene: TRBV9; CDR3aa: CASSVSATGSTDTQYF; CDR3nt: TGTGCCAGCAGCGTAAGTGCCACAGGGTCGACAGATACGCAGTATTTT
d_gene: -; j_gene: TRBJ1-5; abundance: -; v_gene: TRBV12-3/TRBV12-4; CDR3aa: CASSFTGANQPQHF; CDR3nt: TGTGCCAGCAGTTTCACGGGGGCTAATCAGCCCCAGCATTTT
d_gene: -; j_gene: TRBJ2-5; abundance: -; v_gene: TRBV27; CDR3aa: CASSLRFGALRYGPQETQYF; CDR3nt: TGTGCCAGCAGCCTGAGGTTCGGGGCCCTACGCTATGGCCCCCAAGAGACCCAGTACTTC
d_gene: TRBD1; j_gene: TRBJ2-5; abundance: -; v_gene: TRBV20-1; CDR3aa: CSAGTGVETQYF; CDR3nt: TGCAGTGCTGGTACAGGGGTGGAGACCCAGTACTTC
d_gene: TRBD1; j_gene: TRBJ2-2; abundance: -; v_gene: TRBV7-7; CDR3aa: CASSPMTGWTGELFF; CDR3nt: TGTGCCAGCAGCCCGATGACAGGGTGGACCGGGGAGCTGTTTTTT
d_gene: -; j_gene: TRBJ2-4; abundance: -; v_gene: TRBV28; CDR3aa: CASSLQGSAKNIQYF; CDR3nt: TGTGCCAGCAGTTTACAGGGATCAGCCAAAAACATTCAGTACTTC
d_gene: TRBD2; j_gene: TRBJ2-5; abundance: -; v_gene: TRBV10-3; CDR3aa: CAISESISGRAGETQYF; CDR3nt: TGTGCCATCAGTGAGTCTATTAGCGGGAGGGCTGGAGAGACCCAGTACTTC
d_gene: -; j_gene: TRBJ1-1; abundance: few; v_gene: TRBV28; CDR3aa: CASSFVTNTEAFF; CDR3nt: TGTGCCAGCAGTTTCGTCACGAACACTGAAGCTTTCTTT
d_gene: TRBD1; j_gene: TRBJ1-1; abundance: -; v_gene: TRBV11-2; CDR3aa: CASSGTGTEAFF; CDR3nt: TGTGCCAGCAGCGGGACAGGGACTGAAGCTTTCTTT
d_gene: -; j_gene: TRBJ2-7; abundance: few; v_gene: TRBV11-2; CDR3aa: CASSLDPNNEQYF; CDR3nt: TGTGCCAGCAGCTTAGACCCAAACAACGAGCAGTACTTC
d_gene: -; j_gene: TRBJ2-3; abundance: few; v_gene: TRBV14; CDR3aa: CASSELLQDGDTQYF; CDR3nt: TGTGCCAGCAGCGAACTCCTTCAAGATGGAGATACGCAGTATTTT
d_gene: TRBD2; j_gene: TRBJ2-5; abundance: once; v_gene: TRBV28; CDR3aa: CASSLLAGESEQYF; CDR3nt: TGTGCCAGCAGTTTATTAGCGGGAGAAAGTGAGCAGTACTTC
d_gene: -; j_gene: TRBJ2-2; abundance: few; v_gene: TRBV20-1; CDR3aa: CSARVYRVGTGELFF; CDR3nt: TGCAGTGCTAGGGTTTACAGGGTTGGGACCGGGGAGCTGTTTTTT
d_gene: -; j_gene: TRBJ2-7; abundance: few; v_gene: TRBV29-1; CDR3aa: CSVRRQPGSYEQYF; CDR3nt: TGCAGCGTACGCAGACAGCCCGGGAGCTACGAGCAGTACTTC